The 8 T cell receptor beta chains below come from one sample, sequenced in a study of post-analysis software for immune sequencing data. The antigens for these receptors are not known. Study findings and constraints: Higher frequency in patients than in controls was seen for roughly five TRBV segments, with TRBV5-6, TRBV5-1 and TRBV20-1 among them.

Unique molecular identifiers were built into the TCR beta cDNA libraries. One entry per CDR3 protein results from TCRdb running MiXCR on the PCR reads. The table records hundreds of thousands of distinct CDR3 sequences, 30% of them present only once. What was sequenced was blood. These receptors originate from a girl aged 5-17 years with multiple sclerosis.

This clonotype has a handful of counts. The CDR3 region is CASNYDGYNEQFF. CDR3 sequence (DNA): TGCGCCAGCAACTACGACGGCTACAATGAGCAGTTCTTC. The genes are TRBV5-1 and TRBJ2-1; D is unclear. With 6 bases removed from V and 3 bases from J, the gap between germline ends came to 10 bases. The V gene's germline CDR1 is SGHRS and CDR2 YFSETQ. The CDR3 runs to 13 residues.

This clonotype has just a few counts. This chain uses TRBV7-9 with TRBJ1-1, with TRBD1 identical over 8 bases. V was pared by 3 bases and J by 7 bases, with 7 bases of the junction left unmatched. CDR1 and CDR2 from the germline V gene are SEHNR and FQNEAQ (reference sequence). The CDR3 covers 14 residues. Here the CDR3 DNA reads TGTGCCAGCAGCTTGGTGGGGACAGGCGGTGAAGCTTTCTTT. This sequence encodes CASSLVGTGGEAFF.

The chain has TRBV6-6 and TRBJ1-3; D gene uncertain. CDR1 MNHNY and CDR2 SVGAGI come from the germline V gene (reference sequence). V was trimmed by 0 bases and J by 2 bases, leaving 5 bases between them. This CDR3 is built from 14 residues. The CDR3 coding sequence is TGTGCCAGCAGTTACTCGAAAACTGGAAACACCATATATTTT. Translated, it gives CASSYSKTGNTIYF.

This clonotype appeared a few times. The rearrangement uses TRBV7-8 and TRBJ2-3, with 7 positions matching TRBD2. After removal of 5 bases from V and 5 bases from J, the junction contained 10 bases not matched to a gene. There are 15 residues in the CDR3. Per the germline V gene, CDR1 is SGHVS and CDR2 is FQNEAQ. Here the CDR3 reads CASSDRLAHLDTQYF. CDR3 nucleotides: TGTGCCAGCAGCGACCGACTAGCCCACCTAGATACGCAGTATTTT. Drawing the rest from reference TRBV7-8 and TRBJ2-3, the complete variable domain is GAGVSQSPRYKVAKRGQDVALRCDPISGHVSLFWYQQALGQGPEFLTYFQNEAQLDKSGLPSDRFFAERPEGSVSTLKIQRTQQEDSAVYLCASSDRLAHLDTQYFGPGTRLTVL.

This chain links TRBV19 with TRBJ1-6; no firm D call. V was trimmed by 2 bases and J by 7 bases, leaving 6 bases between them. There are 13 residues in the CDR3. Germline loops: CDR1 LNHDA, CDR2 SQIVND (reference sequence). This CDR3 reads CASSISRNSPLHF. The CDR3 DNA reads as TGTGCCAGTAGTATAAGCCGGAATTCACCCCTCCACTTT.

This clonotype was seen only a few times. The chain combines TRBV4-2 with TRBJ2-1; 14 bases are a match to TRBD2. This CDR3 has 15 amino acids. Trimming removed 3 bases from V and 9 bases from J; junction bases left unmatched: 4. Germline lookup yields CDR1 LGHNA and CDR2 YNFKEQ. The CDR3 region is CASSQGLAGAFEQFF. Written as DNA, the CDR3 is TGTGCCAGCAGCCAGGGACTAGCGGGGGCGTTTGAGCAGTTCTTC.

The chain has TRBV20-1 and TRBJ2-2; 10 bases agree with TRBD2. V gave up 5 bases and J gave up 9 bases; unmatched junction bases: 18. The CDR3 has 17 residues. CDR1 and CDR2 from the germline V gene are DFQATT and SNEGSKA (reference sequence). DNA of the CDR3: TGCAGTGCTGACAGCCGAGCGGGGGGGACACGGCACAGGGAGCTGTTTTTT. Protein: CSADSRAGGTRHRELFF.

Concerning this clonotype: The junction and the germline gene differ at one end; a read error may be behind it. The rearrangement joins TRBV7-2 to TRBJ2-2, with D possibly being TRBD1 (5 bases). This CDR3 region has 15 residues. Germline V gene sequence: CDR1 SGHTA, CDR2 FQGNSA. The CDR3 nucleotides read TGTGCCGGCAGCTTACTCCAGGGTAGAACCGGGGAGCTGTTTTTT. It is translated as CAGSLLQGRTGELFF.